This T cell receptor beta chain was sequenced during a study of identical twins. This clonotype appeared a few times. TCRdb called the 5' RACE reads again in MiXCR, with one record for every CDR3 protein. The table shows some 440,000 distinct CDR3 sequences, with approximately 24% occurring only once. The sample also formed part of further work on T cells expressing NK-cell markers.

The sequencing input was CD4+ T cells sorted from blood. The receptor comes from a woman aged 18-29 years in good health.

The CDR3 DNA is TGTGCCAGCAGCGTAGCTCCAGGGAGGACAGATACGCAGTATTTT. Its protein is CASSVAPGRTDTQYF. The genes are TRBV9 and TRBJ2-3, with a possible D match to TRBD2 (6 bases). The V gene's germline CDR1 is SGDLS and CDR2 YYNGEE. The CDR3 has 15 amino acids. V was pared by 0 bases and J by 3 bases, with 11 bases between.